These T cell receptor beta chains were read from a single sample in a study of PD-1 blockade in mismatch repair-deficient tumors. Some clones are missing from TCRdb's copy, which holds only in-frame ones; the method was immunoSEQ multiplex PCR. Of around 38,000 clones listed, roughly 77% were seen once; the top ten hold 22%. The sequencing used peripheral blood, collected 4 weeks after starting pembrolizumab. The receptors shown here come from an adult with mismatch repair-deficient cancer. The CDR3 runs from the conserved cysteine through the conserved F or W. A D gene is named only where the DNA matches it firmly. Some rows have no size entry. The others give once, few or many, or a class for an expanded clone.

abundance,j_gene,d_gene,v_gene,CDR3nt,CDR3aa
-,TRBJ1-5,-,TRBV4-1,TGCGCCAGCAGCAAAAGAACAACAGGAGTTGATAGCAATCAGCCCCAGCATTTT,CASSKRTTGVDSNQPQHF
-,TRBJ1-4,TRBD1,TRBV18,TGTGCCAGCTCACCATCGGGACAGACCCTTAATGAAAAACTGTTTTTT,CASSPSGQTLNEKLFF
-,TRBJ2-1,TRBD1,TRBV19,TGTGCCAGTAGTGTGGGTGGACAGGCTTACAATGAGCAGTTCTTC,CASSVGGQAYNEQFF
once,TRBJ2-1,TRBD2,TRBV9,TGTGCCAGCAGCGCTAGCGGGAGGGAGAACAATGAGCAGTTCTTC,CASSASGRENNEQFF
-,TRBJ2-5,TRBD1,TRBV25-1,TGTGCCAGCAGTGGGGACAGCCAGGCAGAGACCCAGTACTTC,CASSGDSQAETQYF
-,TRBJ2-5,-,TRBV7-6,TGTGCCAGCAGCTTAACGCCCGGGGCCCAAGAGACCCAGTACTTC,CASSLTPGAQETQYF
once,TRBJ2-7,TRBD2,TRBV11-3,TGTGCCAGCAGCTTTGAAGGACTAGCGGAATACGAGCAGTACTTC,CASSFEGLAEYEQYF
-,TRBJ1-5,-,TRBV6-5,TGTGCCAGCAGTTACTCTCCCAATCAGCCCCAGCATTTT,CASSYSPNQPQHF
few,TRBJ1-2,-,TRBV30,TGTGCCTGGAGTGTACTAAGAGGGTCTGGCTACACCTTC,CAWSVLRGSGYTF
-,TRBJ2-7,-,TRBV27,TGTGCCAGCAGTTTCGGTGGCGTTTCCTACGAGCAGTACTTC,CASSFGGVSYEQYF
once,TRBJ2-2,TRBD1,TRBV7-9,TGTGCCAGCAGCCCCGGGACAGGGCGCCCCGGGGAGCTGTTTTTT,CASSPGTGRPGELFF
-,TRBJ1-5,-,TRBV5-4,TGTGCCAGCAGCTTGATGGGGGACCAATCGGCCCAGCATTTT,CASSLMGDQSAQHF
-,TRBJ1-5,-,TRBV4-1,TGCGCCAGCAGCCCGTTACCCCTTGAGGAGGGCAATCAGCCCCAGCATTTT,CASSPLPLEEGNQPQHF
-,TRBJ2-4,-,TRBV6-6,TGTGCCAGCAGTTCTCCACTGGGCATTCAGTACTTC,CASSSPLGIQYF
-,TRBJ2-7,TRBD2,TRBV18,TGTGCCAGCTCACCACCGGGGGGGAGCTACGAGCAGTACTTC,CASSPPGGSYEQYF
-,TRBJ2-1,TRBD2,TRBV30,TGTGCCTGGAGTGTTAAAGGGATGACTAGCGGGCGATACAATGAGCAGTTCTTC,CAWSVKGMTSGRYNEQFF
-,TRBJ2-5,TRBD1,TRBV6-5,TGTGCCAGCAGTTACTCCTTTAGGGGGCGGGAGACCCAGTACTTC,CASSYSFRGRETQYF
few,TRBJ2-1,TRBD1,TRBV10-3,TGTGCCATCAGGAGCGTCTCAGGGGGCCGGTCCTACAATGAGCAGTTCTTC,CAIRSVSGGRSYNEQFF
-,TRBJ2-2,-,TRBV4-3,TGCGCCAGCAGCATACAGCTTCACGGGAGACTGGCCGGGGAGCTGTTTTTT,CASSIQLHGRLAGELFF
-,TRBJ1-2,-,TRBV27,TGTGCCAGCAGTTTAACAGAAAACTATGGCTACACCTTC,CASSLTENYGYTF
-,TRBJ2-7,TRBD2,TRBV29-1,TGCAGCGTTGAATTCTCCGGGACTAGCGGTTCCTACGAGCAGTACTTC,CSVEFSGTSGSYEQYF
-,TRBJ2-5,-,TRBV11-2,TGTGCCAGCAGCTTAGGAAGGGGAGTAGAGACCCAGTACTTC,CASSLGRGVETQYF
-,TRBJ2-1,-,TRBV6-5,TGTGCCAGCAGTTTTCGACGGAAGACCTACAATGAGCAGTTCTTC,CASSFRRKTYNEQFF
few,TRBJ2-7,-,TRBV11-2,TGTGCCAGCAGCTTAAATTACGAGCAGTACTTC,CASSLNYEQYF
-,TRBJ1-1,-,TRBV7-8,TGTGCCAGCAGCCAAACAGGGATGAACACTGAAGCTTTCTTT,CASSQTGMNTEAFF
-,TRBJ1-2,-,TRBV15,TGTGCCACCAGCAGAGATAGATGGACTGACTATGGCTACACCTTC,CATSRDRWTDYGYTF
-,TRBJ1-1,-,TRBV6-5,TGTGCCAGCAGTTCGCCCACTTCTGGAGCTTTCTTT,CASSSPTSGAFF